This T cell receptor beta chain comes out of a study of cytomegalovirus exposure and HLA in healthy donors. The data were produced by immunoSEQ multiplex PCR, yet TCRdb's version contains in-frame clones alone and is incomplete. The data contain roughly 150,000 clones, about nine tenths of them singletons. As regards this clone: Its specificity is unknown.

Broader study findings: While the bulk of TCR sequences proved rare, some public TCRs turned up in many donors.

Germline V gene lookup returns CDR1 KGHSH and CDR2 LQKENI. Trimming shortened V by 4 bases and J by 3 bases, and 6 bases separated the two germline ends. This CDR3 has 12 residues. The source of this sequence is a man younger than 35 in good health and CMV-seronegative. The sequenced material came from PBMCs. The chain has TRBV18 and TRBJ1-2, with D hard to call. DNA of the CDR3: TGTGCCAGCTCACGGGAGGACTATGGCTACACCTTC. Protein: CASSREDYGYTF.